This paragraph covers one T cell receptor beta chain sequence. The antigen is undetermined. V dropped 3 bases and J dropped 0 bases, with 15 bases sitting between them. The CDR3 sequence is 17 residues long. This specimen belongs to a study of T cell repertoires in cytomegalovirus infection. Study details: Use of recently identified HLA-C-restricted and well-studied HLA-B-restricted CMV epitopes was part of the study.

TCRdb independently ran MiXCR on the reads; one entry per CDR3 protein. The table records 450,000 to 650,000 distinct CDR3 sequences, over 35% of them present only once. The clonotype originates from a human donor in good health (CMV status not recorded). Some clones in this sample may be carry-over from other donors' samples. The sample was cultured PBMCs, taken from culture after CMV antigen stimulation. This rearrangement joins TRBV12-3 or TRBV12-4 to TRBJ1-5, with D hard to call. The CDR3 is CASSFLVTKYSNQPQHF. As DNA, the CDR3 is TGTGCCAGCAGTTTCCTCGTGACCAAATATAGCAATCAGCCCCAGCATTTT.